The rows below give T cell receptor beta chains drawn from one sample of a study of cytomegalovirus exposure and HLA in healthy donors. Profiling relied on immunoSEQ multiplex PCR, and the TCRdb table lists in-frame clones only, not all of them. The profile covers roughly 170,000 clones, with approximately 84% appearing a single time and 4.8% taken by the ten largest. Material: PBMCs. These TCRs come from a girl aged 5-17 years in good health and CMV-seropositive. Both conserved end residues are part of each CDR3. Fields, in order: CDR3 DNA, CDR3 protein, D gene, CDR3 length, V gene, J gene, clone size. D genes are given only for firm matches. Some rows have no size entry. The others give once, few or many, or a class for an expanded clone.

CDR3nt: TGTGCCAGCAGGGCTCCCGGGACTAGCGGGGGAGAGCAGTTCTTC
CDR3aa: CASRAPGTSGGEQFF
d_gene: TRBD2
len: 15
v_gene: TRBV11-2
j_gene: TRBJ2-1
abundance: -

CDR3nt: TGTGCCAGCAGACCCTTCCTAGGGGCGGATAATTCACCCCTCCACTTT
CDR3aa: CASRPFLGADNSPLHF
d_gene: -
len: 16
v_gene: TRBV2
j_gene: TRBJ1-6
abundance: few

CDR3nt: TGTGCCAGCTCGCGGCCGGGCAATGAGCAGTTCTTC
CDR3aa: CASSRPGNEQFF
d_gene: -
len: 12
v_gene: TRBV6-1
j_gene: TRBJ2-1
abundance: -

CDR3nt: TGTGCCAGCAGTTACCGGGGGACCTACAATGAGCAGTTCTTC
CDR3aa: CASSYRGTYNEQFF
d_gene: -
len: 14
v_gene: TRBV6-5
j_gene: TRBJ2-1
abundance: -

CDR3nt: TGTGCCATACAGGGGCCCTACGAGCAGTACTTC
CDR3aa: CAIQGPYEQYF
d_gene: TRBD1
len: 11
v_gene: TRBV25-1
j_gene: TRBJ2-7
abundance: -

CDR3nt: TGTGCCACCAGCCGCGAAAGGGCGGGGGGGCCGGGCGGGGAGCTGTTTTTT
CDR3aa: CATSRERAGGPGGELFF
d_gene: TRBD2
len: 17
v_gene: TRBV15
j_gene: TRBJ2-2
abundance: -

CDR3nt: TGTGCCAGCAGTGCGAGGACAGGGGGGTGGCATGGCTACACCTTC
CDR3aa: CASSARTGGWHGYTF
d_gene: TRBD1
len: 15
v_gene: TRBV6-1
j_gene: TRBJ1-2
abundance: -

CDR3nt: TGTGCCAGCAGGGACACAACTAACTATGGCTACACCTTC
CDR3aa: CASRDTTNYGYTF
d_gene: -
len: 13
v_gene: TRBV6-1
j_gene: TRBJ1-2
abundance: -

CDR3nt: TGTGCCAGCAGCGCACGACAGGGGAGCACTGAAGCTTTCTTT
CDR3aa: CASSARQGSTEAFF
d_gene: TRBD1
len: 14
v_gene: TRBV11-3
j_gene: TRBJ1-1
abundance: -

CDR3nt: TGTGCCAGCAGCCGCGGACAGGAAGCAGAAAAACTGTTTTTT
CDR3aa: CASSRGQEAEKLFF
d_gene: TRBD1
len: 14
v_gene: TRBV6-5
j_gene: TRBJ1-4
abundance: -

CDR3nt: TGTGCCAGTAGTACAAGGAGTTACATTATTAACTATGGCTACACCTTC
CDR3aa: CASSTRSYIINYGYTF
d_gene: -
len: 16
v_gene: TRBV19
j_gene: TRBJ1-2
abundance: -

CDR3nt: TGTGCCACATCGCGGCTAAACGAGCAGTACTTC
CDR3aa: CATSRLNEQYF
d_gene: -
len: 11
v_gene: TRBV6-5
j_gene: TRBJ2-7
abundance: -

CDR3nt: TGTGCCAGCAGTCTGGCGGGGGGAGCGGGTGAAGCTTTCTTT
CDR3aa: CASSLAGGAGEAFF
d_gene: -
len: 14
v_gene: TRBV28
j_gene: TRBJ1-1
abundance: -

CDR3nt: TGTGCCAGCAGCGTAAAGAGGGAAATTAATTCACCCCTCCACTTT
CDR3aa: CASSVKREINSPLHF
d_gene: -
len: 15
v_gene: TRBV5-8
j_gene: TRBJ1-6
abundance: -

CDR3nt: TGTGCCAGCAGCTATGGACAGGGAAGGTTTGATGAAGCTTTCTTT
CDR3aa: CASSYGQGRFDEAFF
d_gene: TRBD1
len: 15
v_gene: TRBV6-1
j_gene: TRBJ1-1
abundance: -

CDR3nt: TGTGCCAGCGCAAGCCAATTACAGGGGTATCAGCCCCAGCATTTT
CDR3aa: CASASQLQGYQPQHF
d_gene: TRBD1
len: 15
v_gene: TRBV27
j_gene: TRBJ1-5
abundance: -

CDR3nt: TGTGCCAGCTCACCCCTCGACAGTCTCTTGAACACTGAAGCTTTCTTT
CDR3aa: CASSPLDSLLNTEAFF
d_gene: -
len: 16
v_gene: TRBV18
j_gene: TRBJ1-1
abundance: -

CDR3nt: TGCGCCAGCAGCCAACCAGGGCGTCCCGAGACCCAGTACTTC
CDR3aa: CASSQPGRPETQYF
d_gene: -
len: 14
v_gene: TRBV4-1
j_gene: TRBJ2-5
abundance: once

CDR3nt: TGTGCCAGCACTCAAGACGGGGGGCTCACAGATACGCAGTATTTT
CDR3aa: CASTQDGGLTDTQYF
d_gene: -
len: 15
v_gene: TRBV2
j_gene: TRBJ2-3
abundance: -

CDR3nt: TGTGCCAGCTCACCAGACAATTATGGCAATCAGCCCCAGCATTTT
CDR3aa: CASSPDNYGNQPQHF
d_gene: -
len: 15
v_gene: TRBV18
j_gene: TRBJ1-5
abundance: -

CDR3nt: TGTGCCAGCACCTCGACAGCCCTCCAAGAGACCCAGTACTTC
CDR3aa: CASTSTALQETQYF
d_gene: -
len: 14
v_gene: TRBV7-9
j_gene: TRBJ2-5
abundance: -

CDR3nt: TGCAGCGTCTCACCTTTTACACTGAACACTGAAGCTTTCTTT
CDR3aa: CSVSPFTLNTEAFF
d_gene: -
len: 14
v_gene: TRBV29-1
j_gene: TRBJ1-1
abundance: -

CDR3nt: TGTGCCAGCAGCGCGTTTAGCAATCAGCCCCAGCATTTT
CDR3aa: CASSAFSNQPQHF
d_gene: -
len: 13
v_gene: TRBV9
j_gene: TRBJ1-5
abundance: -

CDR3nt: TGTGCCAGCAGCGGGACAGGTCGCCTTAATGAAAAACTGTTTTTT
CDR3aa: CASSGTGRLNEKLFF
d_gene: TRBD1
len: 15
v_gene: TRBV9
j_gene: TRBJ1-4
abundance: -

CDR3nt: TGTGCCAGCCAAAAGGGGAATGAGCAGTTCTTC
CDR3aa: CASQKGNEQFF
d_gene: -
len: 11
v_gene: TRBV6-4
j_gene: TRBJ2-1
abundance: -

CDR3nt: TGTGCCAGCAGCCGGGACAGGGGATATTTAGAGACCCAGTACTTC
CDR3aa: CASSRDRGYLETQYF
d_gene: TRBD1
len: 15
v_gene: TRBV2
j_gene: TRBJ2-5
abundance: -

CDR3nt: TGTGCCAGCAGCCCGGAGACCTATGGCTACACCTTC
CDR3aa: CASSPETYGYTF
d_gene: -
len: 12
v_gene: TRBV6-6
j_gene: TRBJ1-2
abundance: -

CDR3nt: TGCGCCAGCAGCCATTCAGGAGGGTCCTACGAGCAGTACTTC
CDR3aa: CASSHSGGSYEQYF
d_gene: -
len: 14
v_gene: TRBV4-1
j_gene: TRBJ2-7
abundance: -

CDR3nt: TGTGCCAGCAGTTACCTAGCGGGGGGATACAATGAGCAGTTCTTC
CDR3aa: CASSYLAGGYNEQFF
d_gene: TRBD2
len: 15
v_gene: TRBV6-5
j_gene: TRBJ2-1
abundance: -

CDR3nt: TGTGCCAGCAGTGGGCGGTTACTCTCTGGAAACACCATATATTTT
CDR3aa: CASSGRLLSGNTIYF
d_gene: -
len: 15
v_gene: TRBV25-1
j_gene: TRBJ1-3
abundance: -

CDR3nt: TGTGCCAGCAGCTTAACAGGGGTGGCAGATACGCAGTATTTT
CDR3aa: CASSLTGVADTQYF
d_gene: TRBD1
len: 14
v_gene: TRBV5-4
j_gene: TRBJ2-3
abundance: once

CDR3nt: TGTGCCAGCAGCTTAGGACTAGCGGGGGCGCCAGGAGAGACCCAGTACTTC
CDR3aa: CASSLGLAGAPGETQYF
d_gene: TRBD2
len: 17
v_gene: TRBV11-3
j_gene: TRBJ2-5
abundance: -

CDR3nt: TGTGCCAGTAGTAGAACAGGGGGCCCGGACTATGGCTACACCTTC
CDR3aa: CASSRTGGPDYGYTF
d_gene: TRBD1
len: 15
v_gene: TRBV19
j_gene: TRBJ1-2
abundance: -

CDR3nt: TGTGCCAGCACCGCCCCGGGAGACTCCTACAATGAGCAGTTCTTC
CDR3aa: CASTAPGDSYNEQFF
d_gene: -
len: 15
v_gene: TRBV25-1
j_gene: TRBJ2-1
abundance: -

CDR3nt: TGTGCCAGCAGTTACTCTCGGGGCGGGAGTGAAAAACTGTTTTTT
CDR3aa: CASSYSRGGSEKLFF
d_gene: -
len: 15
v_gene: TRBV6-6
j_gene: TRBJ1-4
abundance: -

CDR3nt: TGTGCCAGCAGCCAATCGCCCGCGTGGGGACAGGCAAACTATGGCTACACCTTC
CDR3aa: CASSQSPAWGQANYGYTF
d_gene: TRBD1
len: 18
v_gene: TRBV5-4
j_gene: TRBJ1-2
abundance: -

CDR3nt: TGTGCCAGCAGCAAATTCGAGCCCGGGACAGGGGCCGGGGGCAATCAGCCCCAGCATTTT
CDR3aa: CASSKFEPGTGAGGNQPQHF
d_gene: -
len: 20
v_gene: TRBV21-1
j_gene: TRBJ1-5
abundance: -

CDR3nt: TGTGCCAGCAGTTACAATGACTTCTATAATTCACCCCTCCACTTT
CDR3aa: CASSYNDFYNSPLHF
d_gene: -
len: 15
v_gene: TRBV6-6
j_gene: TRBJ1-6
abundance: -

CDR3nt: TGTGCCAGCAGTCCGGGGGAGGGAAGCGAAAAACTGTTTTTT
CDR3aa: CASSPGEGSEKLFF
d_gene: -
len: 14
v_gene: TRBV6-6
j_gene: TRBJ1-4
abundance: -